These 7 T cell receptor beta chains were all obtained from the same sample, sequenced in a study of beta chain features in type 1 diabetes. Every isolated RNA sample was fully reverse transcribed, so sequencing captured expressed TCRB transcripts. The repertoire was sequenced with immunoSEQ multiplex PCR; TCRdb's copy has only in-frame clones and lacks some. The sample has 300,000 to 400,000 clones, 11% seen once. Specimen: naive CD4+ T cells from blood. Source of these receptors: a woman in her 30s in good health.

J is TRBJ2-6 and V is TRBV11-2; 7 bases match TRBD1. V dropped 5 bases and J dropped 3; count of bases not matched to a gene: 10. Germline CDR1 is SGHAT and CDR2 is FQNNGV. The length of the CDR3 is 17 residues. The CDR3 loop is CASSRTGAPGGANVLTF. CDR3 coding DNA: TGTGCCAGCAGCCGCACAGGGGCCCCTGGTGGGGCCAACGTCCTGACTTTC.

The chain recombines TRBV6-6 with TRBJ1-1; no clear D. The germline V gene has CDR1 MNHNY and CDR2 SVGAGI (reference sequence). The ends were cut back, 4 bases at V and 5 bases at J, with 11 bases in the middle. This CDR3 has 13 residues. CDR3 in amino acids: CASSFRTWTEAFF. The CDR3 nucleotides read TGTGCCAGCAGTTTTAGGACTTGGACTGAAGCTTTCTTT.

This clone has only a few counts. The chain has TRBV9 and TRBJ2-5, with D perhaps matching TRBD2 (6 bases). The germline CDR1 and CDR2 sequences are SGDLS and YYNGEE. The CDR3 consists of 16 residues. Trimming took 0 bases from V and 7 from J, leaving 19 bases between them. The CDR3 DNA sequence: TGTGCCAGCAGCGTAGGCGGACTACAGACTGGGGGGACCCAGTACTTC. Protein product: CASSVGGLQTGGTQYF. Full variable domain (remainder filled in from reference TRBV9 and TRBJ2-5): DSGVTQTPKHLITATGQRVTLRCSPRSGDLSVYWYQQSLDQGLQFLIQYYNGEERAKGNILERFSAQQFPDLHSELNLSSLELGDSALYFCASSVGGLQTGGTQYFGPGTRLLVL.

A few counts support this clone. The chain is built from TRBV6-4 and TRBJ2-7, with TRBD1 as a possible D gene (5 bases). Germline CDR1 reads MRHNA; CDR2 reads SNTAGT. This CDR3 region has 15 residues. Trimming took 5 bases from V and 1 from J, leaving 15 bases between them. The CDR3 DNA sequence: TGTGCCAGCAGTCCCCCCGGACATCTATCCTACGAGCAGTACTTC. Translating it yields CASSPPGHLSYEQYF.

The chain recombines TRBV10-3 with TRBJ1-2; 7 bases map to TRBD1. Germline assignment: CDR1 ENHRY and CDR2 SYGVKD. The junction had 3 bases not matched to a gene; V was cut back by 4 bases and J by 4 bases. This CDR3 spans 13 amino acids. DNA for the CDR3: TGTGCCATCAGTGCTAGGGACAGCTATGGCTACACCTTC. This gives the protein CAISARDSYGYTF.

The chain recombines TRBV9 with TRBJ2-1, with 13 bases identical to TRBD2. The CDR3 is made up of 16 amino acids. V shed 4 bases and J 5 bases; nucleotides not matched to a gene: 6. CDR1 and CDR2 from the germline V gene are SGDLS and YYNGEE. The CDR3 sequence: CASSYGLAGENNEQFF. CDR3 coding DNA: TGTGCCAGCAGCTACGGACTAGCGGGAGAAAACAATGAGCAGTTCTTC.

This rearrangement joins TRBV4-2 to TRBJ2-1; D might be TRBD1 (6 bases). Trimming removed 0 bases from V and 7 bases from J, with 16 bases in between. This CDR3 is 16 amino acids long. Germline CDR1 LGHNA, CDR2 YNFKEQ. CDR3 protein: CASSQDGAGVGNEQFF. CDR3 DNA: TGTGCCAGCAGCCAAGATGGGGCAGGGGTCGGGAATGAGCAGTTCTTC.